The source of this TCR beta chain is a study of post-analysis software for immune sequencing data. In the study overall: Patients had relapsing-remitting, secondary progressive or progressive-relapsing multiple sclerosis; some lacked subtype. Whole-study results and caveats: With F measure, samples from one preparation batch clustered together strongly. Multiple sclerosis was associated with a significant reduction in normalized Chao1 diversity relative to controls. The study found TRBV5-6, TRBV5-1 and TRBV20-1 among 4 or 5 TRBV segments more frequent in patients than controls.

Incorporated into the TCR beta cDNA libraries were unique molecular identifiers, which served to reduce PCR and sequencing biases. One entry per CDR3 protein, called by TCRdb with MiXCR from the PCR reads. This sample has roughly 200,000 distinct CDR3 sequences, with approximately 29% found just once. A word on this clonotype: The target antigen is unknown.

Germline V lookup: CDR1 PRHDT, CDR2 FYEKMQ (reference sequence). Trimming took 0 bases from V and 4 from J, leaving 9 bases between them. This CDR3 contains 15 residues. This chain links TRBV13 with TRBJ2-2, with D hard to call. The receptor's source is a girl aged 2-17 years with multiple sclerosis. The material sequenced was blood. The CDR3 is CASSLGPGRTGELFF. For the CDR3, the DNA is TGTGCCAGCAGCTTAGGGCCAGGCCGCACCGGGGAGCTGTTTTTT.